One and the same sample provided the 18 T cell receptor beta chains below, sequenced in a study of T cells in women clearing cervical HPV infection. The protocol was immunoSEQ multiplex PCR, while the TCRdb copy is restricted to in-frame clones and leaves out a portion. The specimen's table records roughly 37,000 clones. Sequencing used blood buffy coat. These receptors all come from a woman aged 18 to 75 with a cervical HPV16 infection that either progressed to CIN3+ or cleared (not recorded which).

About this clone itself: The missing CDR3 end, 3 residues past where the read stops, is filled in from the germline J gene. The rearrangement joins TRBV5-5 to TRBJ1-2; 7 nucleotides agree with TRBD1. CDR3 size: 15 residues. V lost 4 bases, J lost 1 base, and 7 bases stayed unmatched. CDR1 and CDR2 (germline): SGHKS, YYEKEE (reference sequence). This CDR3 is CASSIQGQSNYGYTF. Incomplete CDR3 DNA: TGTGCCAGCAGCATCCAGGGACAGAGTAACTATGGC.

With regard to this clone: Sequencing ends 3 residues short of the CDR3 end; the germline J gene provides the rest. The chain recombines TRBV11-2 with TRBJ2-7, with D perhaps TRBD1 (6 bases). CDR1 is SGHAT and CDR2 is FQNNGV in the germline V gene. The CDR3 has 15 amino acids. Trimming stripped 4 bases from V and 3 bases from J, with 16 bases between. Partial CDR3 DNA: TGTGCCAGCAGCTCCCCCTCTGGGGGCTTCTACGAG. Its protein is CASSSPSGGFYE. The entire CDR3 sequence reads CASSSPSGGFYEQYF. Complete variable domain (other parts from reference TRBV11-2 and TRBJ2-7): EAGVAQSPRYKIIEKRQSVAFWCNPISGHATLYWYQQILGQGPKLLIQFQNNGVVDDSQLPKDRFSAERLKGVDSTLKIQPAKLEDSAVYLCASSSPSGGFYEQYFGPGTRLTVT.

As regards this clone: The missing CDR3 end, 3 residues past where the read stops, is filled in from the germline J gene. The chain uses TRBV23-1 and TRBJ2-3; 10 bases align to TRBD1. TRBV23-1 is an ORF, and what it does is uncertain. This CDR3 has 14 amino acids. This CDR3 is CASSQTGGRQPQYF. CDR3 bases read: TGCGCCAGCAGTCAGACAGGGGGCCGACAGCCG.

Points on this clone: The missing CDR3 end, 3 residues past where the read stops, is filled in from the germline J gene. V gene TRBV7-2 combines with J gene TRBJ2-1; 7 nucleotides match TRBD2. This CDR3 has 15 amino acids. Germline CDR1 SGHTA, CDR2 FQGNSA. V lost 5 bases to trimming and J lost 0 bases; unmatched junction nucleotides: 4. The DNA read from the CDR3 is TGTGCCAGCAGCCCCGGGACTAACTCCTACAATGAG. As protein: CASSPGTNSYNE. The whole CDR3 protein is CASSPGTNSYNEQFF.

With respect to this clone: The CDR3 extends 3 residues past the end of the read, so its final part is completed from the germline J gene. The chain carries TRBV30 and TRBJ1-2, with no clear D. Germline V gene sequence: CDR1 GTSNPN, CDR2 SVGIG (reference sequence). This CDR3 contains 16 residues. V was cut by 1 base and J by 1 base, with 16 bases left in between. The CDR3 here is CAWSAEAGGFNYGYTF. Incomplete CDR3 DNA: TGTGCCTGGAGTGCCGAGGCAGGCGGGTTTAACTATGGC.

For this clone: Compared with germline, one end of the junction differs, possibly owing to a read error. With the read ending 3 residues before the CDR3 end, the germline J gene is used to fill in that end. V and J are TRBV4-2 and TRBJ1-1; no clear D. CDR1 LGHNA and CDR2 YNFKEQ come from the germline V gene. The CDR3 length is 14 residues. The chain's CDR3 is CASSPERAVTEAFF. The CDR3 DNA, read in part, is TGCGCCAGCAGCCCGGAACGAGCGGTGACTGAA.

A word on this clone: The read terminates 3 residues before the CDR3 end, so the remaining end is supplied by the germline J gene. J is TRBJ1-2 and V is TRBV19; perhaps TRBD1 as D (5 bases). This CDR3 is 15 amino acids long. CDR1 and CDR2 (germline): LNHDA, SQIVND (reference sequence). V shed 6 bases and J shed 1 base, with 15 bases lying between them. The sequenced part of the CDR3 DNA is TGTGCCAGTAGAACAAAACAGACAGTTAACTATGGC. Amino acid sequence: CASRTKQTVNYG. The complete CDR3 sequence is CASRTKQTVNYGYTF.

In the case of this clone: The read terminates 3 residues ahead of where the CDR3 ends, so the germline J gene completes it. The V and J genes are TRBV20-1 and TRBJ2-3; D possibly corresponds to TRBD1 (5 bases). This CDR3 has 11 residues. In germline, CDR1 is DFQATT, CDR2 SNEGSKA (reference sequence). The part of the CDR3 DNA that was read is TGCAGTGCTAGTCAACAGGCAACG. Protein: CSASQQAT. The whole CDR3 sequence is CSASQQATQYF.

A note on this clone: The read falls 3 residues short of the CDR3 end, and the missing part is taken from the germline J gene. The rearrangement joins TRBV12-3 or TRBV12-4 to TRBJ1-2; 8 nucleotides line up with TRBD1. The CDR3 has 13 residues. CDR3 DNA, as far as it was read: TGTGCCAGCACCGGGACAGGTTGGAACGGC. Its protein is CASTGTGWNG. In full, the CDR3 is CASTGTGWNGYTF.

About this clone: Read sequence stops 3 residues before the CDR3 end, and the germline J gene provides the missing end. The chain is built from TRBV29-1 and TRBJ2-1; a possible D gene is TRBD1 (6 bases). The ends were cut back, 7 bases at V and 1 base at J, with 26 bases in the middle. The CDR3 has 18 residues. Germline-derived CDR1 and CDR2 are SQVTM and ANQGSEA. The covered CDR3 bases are TGCAGCGCACAGGTACAGGGTCCGAGGGCAAGGTCCTACAATGAG. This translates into CSAQVQGPRARSYNE. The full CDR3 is CSAQVQGPRARSYNEQFF.

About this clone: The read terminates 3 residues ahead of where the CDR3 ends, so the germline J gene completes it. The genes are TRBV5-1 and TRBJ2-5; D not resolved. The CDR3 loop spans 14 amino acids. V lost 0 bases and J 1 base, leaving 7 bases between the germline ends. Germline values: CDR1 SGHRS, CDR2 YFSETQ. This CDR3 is CASSLDTPQETQYF. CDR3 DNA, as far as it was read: TGCGCCAGCAGCTTGGACACCCCCCAAGAGACC.

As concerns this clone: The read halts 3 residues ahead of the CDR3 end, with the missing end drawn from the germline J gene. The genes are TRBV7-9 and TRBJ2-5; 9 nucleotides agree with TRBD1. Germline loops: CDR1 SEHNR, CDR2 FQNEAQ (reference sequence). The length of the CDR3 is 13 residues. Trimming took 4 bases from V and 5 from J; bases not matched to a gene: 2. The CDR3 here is CASSWGQGETQYF. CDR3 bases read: TGTGCCAGCAGCTGGGGACAGGGTGAGACC.

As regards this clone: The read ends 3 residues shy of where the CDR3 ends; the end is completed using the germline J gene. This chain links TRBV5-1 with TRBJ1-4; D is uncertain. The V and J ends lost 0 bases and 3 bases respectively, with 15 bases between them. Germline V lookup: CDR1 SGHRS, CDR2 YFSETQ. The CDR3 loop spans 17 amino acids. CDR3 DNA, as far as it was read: TGCGCCAGCAGCTTGGGCGGTGGTGGATCTGCTAATGAAAAA. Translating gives CASSLGGGGSANEK. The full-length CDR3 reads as CASSLGGGGSANEKLFF.

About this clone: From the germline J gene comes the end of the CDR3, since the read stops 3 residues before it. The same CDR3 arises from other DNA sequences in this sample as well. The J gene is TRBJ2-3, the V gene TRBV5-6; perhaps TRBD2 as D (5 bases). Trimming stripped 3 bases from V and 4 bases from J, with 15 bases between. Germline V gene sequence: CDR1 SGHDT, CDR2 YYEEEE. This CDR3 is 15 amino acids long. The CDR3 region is CASSSLGGPPDTQYF. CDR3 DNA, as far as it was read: TGTGCCAGCAGCTCCCTGGGCGGGCCGCCAGATACG.

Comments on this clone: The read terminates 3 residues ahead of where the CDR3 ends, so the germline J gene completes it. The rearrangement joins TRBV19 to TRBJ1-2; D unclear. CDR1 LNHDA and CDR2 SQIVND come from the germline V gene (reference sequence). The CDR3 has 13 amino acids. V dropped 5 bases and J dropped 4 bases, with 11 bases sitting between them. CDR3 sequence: CASSLTPPYGYTF. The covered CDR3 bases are TGTGCCAGTAGTCTGACACCTCCCTATGGC.

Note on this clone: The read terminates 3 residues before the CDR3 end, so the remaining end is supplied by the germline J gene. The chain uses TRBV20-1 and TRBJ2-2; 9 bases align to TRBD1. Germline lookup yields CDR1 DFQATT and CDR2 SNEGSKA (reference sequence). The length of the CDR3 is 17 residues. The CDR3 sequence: CSARDSVFGQGNSPLFF. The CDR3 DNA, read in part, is TGCAGTGCTAGAGATTCCGTATTCGGACAGGGGAATTCACCG.

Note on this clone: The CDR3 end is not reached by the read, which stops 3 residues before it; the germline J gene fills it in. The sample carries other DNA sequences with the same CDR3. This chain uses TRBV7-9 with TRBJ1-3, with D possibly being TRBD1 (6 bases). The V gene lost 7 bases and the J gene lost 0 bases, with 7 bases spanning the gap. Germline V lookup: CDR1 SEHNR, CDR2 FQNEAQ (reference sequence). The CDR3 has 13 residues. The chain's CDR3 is CASMTGSGNTIYF. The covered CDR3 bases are TGTGCCAGCATGACAGGCTCTGGAAACACC.

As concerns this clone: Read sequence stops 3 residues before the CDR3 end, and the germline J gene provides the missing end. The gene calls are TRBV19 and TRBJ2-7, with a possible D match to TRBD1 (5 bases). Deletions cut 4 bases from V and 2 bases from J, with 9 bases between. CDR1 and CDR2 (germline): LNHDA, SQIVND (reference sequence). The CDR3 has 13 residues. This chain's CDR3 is CASSRQNPYEQYF. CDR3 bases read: TGTGCCAGTAGTAGACAGAACCCCTACGAG.